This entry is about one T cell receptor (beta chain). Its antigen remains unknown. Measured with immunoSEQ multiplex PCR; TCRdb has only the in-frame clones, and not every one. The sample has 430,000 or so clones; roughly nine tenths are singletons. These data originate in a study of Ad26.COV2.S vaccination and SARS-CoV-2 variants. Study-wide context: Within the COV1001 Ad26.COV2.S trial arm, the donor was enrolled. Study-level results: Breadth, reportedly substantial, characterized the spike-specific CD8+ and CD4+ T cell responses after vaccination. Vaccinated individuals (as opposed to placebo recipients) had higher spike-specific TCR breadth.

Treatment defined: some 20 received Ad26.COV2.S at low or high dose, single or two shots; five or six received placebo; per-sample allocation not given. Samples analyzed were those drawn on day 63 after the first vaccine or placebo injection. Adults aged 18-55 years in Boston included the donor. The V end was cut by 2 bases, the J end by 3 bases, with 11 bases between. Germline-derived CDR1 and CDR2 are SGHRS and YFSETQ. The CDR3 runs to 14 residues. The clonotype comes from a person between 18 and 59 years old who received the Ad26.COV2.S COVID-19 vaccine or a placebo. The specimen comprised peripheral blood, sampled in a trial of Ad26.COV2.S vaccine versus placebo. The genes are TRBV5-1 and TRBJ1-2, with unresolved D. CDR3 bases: TGCGCCAGCAGCTTAAGCCAGACTTACTATGGCTACACCTTC. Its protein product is CASSLSQTYYGYTF. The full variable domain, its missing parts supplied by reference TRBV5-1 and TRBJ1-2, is KAGVTQTPRYLIKTRGQQVTLSCSPISGHRSVSWYQQTPGQGLQFLFEYFSETQRNKGNFPGRFSGRQFSNSRSEMNVSTLELGDSALYLCASSLSQTYYGYTFGSGTRLTVV.